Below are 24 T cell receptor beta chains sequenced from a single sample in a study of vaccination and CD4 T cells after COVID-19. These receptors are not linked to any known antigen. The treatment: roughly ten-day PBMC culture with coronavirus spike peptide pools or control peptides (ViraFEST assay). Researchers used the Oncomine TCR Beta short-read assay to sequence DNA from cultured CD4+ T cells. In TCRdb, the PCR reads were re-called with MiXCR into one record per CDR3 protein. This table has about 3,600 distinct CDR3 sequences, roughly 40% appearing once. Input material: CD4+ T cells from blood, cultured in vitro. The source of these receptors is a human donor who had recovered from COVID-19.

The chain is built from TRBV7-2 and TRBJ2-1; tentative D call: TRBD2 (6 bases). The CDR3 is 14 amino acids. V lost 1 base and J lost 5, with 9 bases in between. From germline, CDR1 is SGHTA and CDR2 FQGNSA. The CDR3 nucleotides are TGTGCCAGCAGCTTAGTTGGGACTCACAATGAGCAGTTCTTC. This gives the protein CASSLVGTHNEQFF.

The DNA for the CDR3 is TGTGCCATCAGTGGGAACCTCGGGACTAGCGGTAACAATGAGCAGTTCTTC. Its protein is CAISGNLGTSGNNEQFF. V is TRBV10-3 and J is TRBJ2-1; 11 bases are a match to TRBD2. V was pared by 4 bases and J by 5 bases, with 10 bases of the junction left unmatched. CDR1 and CDR2 (germline): ENHRY, SYGVKD. The CDR3 has 17 residues.

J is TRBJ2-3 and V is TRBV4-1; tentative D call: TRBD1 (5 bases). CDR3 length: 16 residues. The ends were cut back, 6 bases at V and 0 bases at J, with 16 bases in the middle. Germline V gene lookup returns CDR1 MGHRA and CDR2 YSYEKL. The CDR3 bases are TGCGCCAGCAGACGACAGCAGCCCGCCAGCACAGATACGCAGTATTTT. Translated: CASRRQQPASTDTQYF.

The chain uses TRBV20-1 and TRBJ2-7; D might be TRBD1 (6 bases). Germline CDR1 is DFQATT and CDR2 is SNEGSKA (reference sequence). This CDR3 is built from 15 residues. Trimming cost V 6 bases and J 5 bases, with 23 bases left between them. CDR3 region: CSARRSDRQEDEQYF. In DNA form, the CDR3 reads TGCAGTGCGCGCCGCTCAGACAGGCAGGAGGACGAGCAGTACTTC.

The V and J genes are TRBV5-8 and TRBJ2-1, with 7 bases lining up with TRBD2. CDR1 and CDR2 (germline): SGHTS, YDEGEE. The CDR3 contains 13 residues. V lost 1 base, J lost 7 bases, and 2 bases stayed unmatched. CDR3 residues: CASSLWEGNEQFF. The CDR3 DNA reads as TGTGCCAGCAGCTTGTGGGAGGGGAATGAGCAGTTCTTC.

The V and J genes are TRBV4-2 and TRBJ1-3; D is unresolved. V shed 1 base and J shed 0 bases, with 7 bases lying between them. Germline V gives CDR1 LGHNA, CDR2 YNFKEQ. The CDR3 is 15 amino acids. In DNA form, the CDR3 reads TGTGCCAGCAGCCAAGCTGGCGTCTCTGGAAACACCATATATTTT. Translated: CASSQAGVSGNTIYF.

The CDR3 DNA sequence: TGTGCCAGCAGCTTACAGGACAAAGTACAGTATTTT. Protein sequence: CASSLQDKVQYF. V is TRBV11-3 and J is TRBJ2-3; TRBD1 might be the D (5 bases). The germline V and J ends were trimmed by 2 bases and 12 bases, with 12 bases remaining between them. The CDR3 is 12 amino acids. Germline V gene lookup returns CDR1 SGHNT and CDR2 YENEEA.

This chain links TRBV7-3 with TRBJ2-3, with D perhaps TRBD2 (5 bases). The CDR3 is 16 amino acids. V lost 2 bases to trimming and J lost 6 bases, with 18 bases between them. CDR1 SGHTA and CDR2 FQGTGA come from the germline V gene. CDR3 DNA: TGTGCCAGCAGCTTAGGTCATCAACTAGGCTTGGATACGCAGTATTTT. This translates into CASSLGHQLGLDTQYF.

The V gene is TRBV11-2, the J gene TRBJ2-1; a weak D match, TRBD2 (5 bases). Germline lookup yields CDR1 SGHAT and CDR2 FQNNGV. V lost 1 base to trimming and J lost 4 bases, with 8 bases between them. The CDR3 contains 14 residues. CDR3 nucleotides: TGTGCCAGCAGCTTAGTCCGGGATTACAATGAGCAGTTCTTC. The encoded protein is CASSLVRDYNEQFF.

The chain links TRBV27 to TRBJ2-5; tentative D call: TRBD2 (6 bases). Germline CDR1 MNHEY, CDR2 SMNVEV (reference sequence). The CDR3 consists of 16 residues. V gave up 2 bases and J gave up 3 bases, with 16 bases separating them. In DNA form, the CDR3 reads TGTGCCAGCAGTTTAGGCCGGGACTGGGGGAAAGAGACCCAGTACTTC. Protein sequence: CASSLGRDWGKETQYF.

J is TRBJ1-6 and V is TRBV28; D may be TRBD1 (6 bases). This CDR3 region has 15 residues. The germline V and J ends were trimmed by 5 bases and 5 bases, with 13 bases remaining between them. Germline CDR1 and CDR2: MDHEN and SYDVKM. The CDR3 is CASSQPDRNNSPLHF. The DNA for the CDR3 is TGTGCCAGCAGTCAACCGGACAGAAATAATTCACCCCTCCACTTT.

CDR3 nucleotide sequence: TGTGCCATCAGTGATTGGGAGGGGTTCTCCTACGAGCAGTACTTC. Translating gives CAISDWEGFSYEQYF. V and J are TRBV10-3 and TRBJ2-7, with 7 bases lining up with TRBD2. CDR1 is ENHRY and CDR2 is SYGVKD in the germline V gene. This CDR3 has 15 amino acids. The V segment lost 3 bases and the J segment 0 bases; nucleotides outside the gene matches: 5.

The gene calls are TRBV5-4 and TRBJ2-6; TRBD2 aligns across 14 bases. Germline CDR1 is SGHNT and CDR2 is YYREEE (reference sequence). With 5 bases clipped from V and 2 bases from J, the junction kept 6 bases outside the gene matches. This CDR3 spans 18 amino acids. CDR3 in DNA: TGTGCCAGCAGTCCAAGACTAGCGGGGGGGACTGGGGCCAACGTCCTGACTTTC. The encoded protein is CASSPRLAGGTGANVLTF.

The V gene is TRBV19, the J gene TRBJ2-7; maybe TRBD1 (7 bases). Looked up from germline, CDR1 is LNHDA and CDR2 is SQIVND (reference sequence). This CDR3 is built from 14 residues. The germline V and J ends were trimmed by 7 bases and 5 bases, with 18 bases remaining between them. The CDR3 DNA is TGTGCCAGTATAGGGCGGCAGGGGGGCCACGAGCAGTACTTC. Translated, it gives CASIGRQGGHEQYF.

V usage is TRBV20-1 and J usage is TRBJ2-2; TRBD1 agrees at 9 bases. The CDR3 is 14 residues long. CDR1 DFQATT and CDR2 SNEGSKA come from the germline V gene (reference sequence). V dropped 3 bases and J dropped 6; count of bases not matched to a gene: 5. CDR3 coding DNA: TGCAGTGCTAGGACAGGGGGAGGGCCCGGGGAGCTGTTTTTT. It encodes CSARTGGGPGELFF.

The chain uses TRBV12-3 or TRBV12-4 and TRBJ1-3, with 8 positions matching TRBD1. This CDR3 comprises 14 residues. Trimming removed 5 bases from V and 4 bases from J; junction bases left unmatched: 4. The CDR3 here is CASSKQGAGNTIYF. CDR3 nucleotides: TGTGCCAGCAGTAAGCAGGGGGCGGGAAACACCATATATTTT.

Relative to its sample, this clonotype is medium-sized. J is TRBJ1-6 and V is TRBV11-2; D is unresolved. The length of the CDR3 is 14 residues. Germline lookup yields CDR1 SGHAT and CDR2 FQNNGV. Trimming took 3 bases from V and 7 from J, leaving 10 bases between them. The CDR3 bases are TGTGCCAGCAGCTTTCGAGGAAGGAATTCACCCCTCCACTTT. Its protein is CASSFRGRNSPLHF.

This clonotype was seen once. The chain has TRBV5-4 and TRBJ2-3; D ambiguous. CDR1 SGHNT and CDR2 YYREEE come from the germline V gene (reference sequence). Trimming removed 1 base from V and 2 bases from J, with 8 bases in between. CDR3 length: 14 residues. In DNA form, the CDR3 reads TGTGCCAGCAGCTTGCGACCCGACACAGATACGCAGTATTTT. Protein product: CASSLRPDTDTQYF.

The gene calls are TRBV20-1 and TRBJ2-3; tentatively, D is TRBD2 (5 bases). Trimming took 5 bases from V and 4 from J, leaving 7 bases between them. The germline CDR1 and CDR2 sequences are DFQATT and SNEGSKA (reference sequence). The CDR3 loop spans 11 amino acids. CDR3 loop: CSASSPDTQYF. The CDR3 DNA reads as TGCAGTGCTTCTAGCCCAGATACGCAGTATTTT.

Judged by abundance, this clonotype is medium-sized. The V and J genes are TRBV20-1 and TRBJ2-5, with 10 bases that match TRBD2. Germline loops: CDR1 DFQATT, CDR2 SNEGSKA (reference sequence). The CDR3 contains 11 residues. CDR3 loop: CGSGGSETQYF. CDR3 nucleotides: TGCGGTAGCGGGGGGTCGGAGACCCAGTACTTC.

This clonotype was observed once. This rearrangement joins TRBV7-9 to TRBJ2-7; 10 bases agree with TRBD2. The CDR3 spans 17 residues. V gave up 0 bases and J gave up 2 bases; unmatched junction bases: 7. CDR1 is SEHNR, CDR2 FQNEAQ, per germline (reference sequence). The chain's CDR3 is CASSLAITLAGTYEQYF. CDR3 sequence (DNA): TGTGCCAGCAGCTTAGCGATTACACTAGCGGGAACCTACGAGCAGTACTTC.

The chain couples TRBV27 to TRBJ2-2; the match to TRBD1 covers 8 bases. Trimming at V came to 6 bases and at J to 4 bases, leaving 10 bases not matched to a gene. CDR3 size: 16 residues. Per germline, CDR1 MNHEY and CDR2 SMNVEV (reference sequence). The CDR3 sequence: CASSPPRGLGTGELFF. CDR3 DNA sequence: TGTGCCAGCAGCCCACCCAGGGGGCTGGGCACCGGGGAGCTGTTTTTT.

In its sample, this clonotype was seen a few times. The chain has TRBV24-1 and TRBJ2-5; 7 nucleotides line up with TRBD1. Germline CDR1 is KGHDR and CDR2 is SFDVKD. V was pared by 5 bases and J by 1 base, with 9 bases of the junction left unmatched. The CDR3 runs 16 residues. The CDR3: CATSGNDRVSQETQYF. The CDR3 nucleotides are TGTGCCACCAGTGGGAACGACAGGGTATCCCAAGAGACCCAGTACTTC.

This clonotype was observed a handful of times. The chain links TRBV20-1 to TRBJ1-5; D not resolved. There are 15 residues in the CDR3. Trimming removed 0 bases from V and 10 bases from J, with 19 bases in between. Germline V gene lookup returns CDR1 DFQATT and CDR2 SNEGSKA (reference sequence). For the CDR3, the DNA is TGCAGTGCTAGAGATGAGCGGCAACATAGGTCACCCCAGCATTTT. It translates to CSARDERQHRSPQHF.